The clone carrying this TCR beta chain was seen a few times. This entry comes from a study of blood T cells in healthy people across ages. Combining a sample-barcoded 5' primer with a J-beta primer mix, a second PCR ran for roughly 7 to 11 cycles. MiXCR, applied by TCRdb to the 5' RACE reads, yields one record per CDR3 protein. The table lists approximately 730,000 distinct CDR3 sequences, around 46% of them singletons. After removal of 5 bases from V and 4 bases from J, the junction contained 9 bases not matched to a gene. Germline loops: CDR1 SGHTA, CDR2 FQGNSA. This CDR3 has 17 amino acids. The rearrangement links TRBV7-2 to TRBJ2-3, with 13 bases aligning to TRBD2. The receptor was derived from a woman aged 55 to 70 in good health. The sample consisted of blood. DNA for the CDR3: TGTGCCAGCAGCACGAGGACTAGCGGGAGTGTCTCAGATACGCAGTATTTT. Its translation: CASSTRTSGSVSDTQYF.